The 3 T cell receptor beta chains given below trace back to one sample, sequenced in a study of shared clonotypes between healthy human individuals. Naive-designated CD8 cells lacked CD45RO, were positively enriched for CCR7, and omitted terminally differentiated effector memory CD45RA+ cells. The protocol was immunoSEQ multiplex PCR, while the TCRdb copy is restricted to in-frame clones and leaves out a portion. The sample contains about 2.1 million clones, over 85% of which appear only once. Sequencing was done on a sample of naive CD8+ T cells from PBMCs. These receptor sequences come from a man aged 18 to 29 in good health. Some clones in this sample may be carry-over from other donors' samples.

V and J are TRBV9 and TRBJ2-7; no definite D call. CDR1 SGDLS and CDR2 YYNGEE come from the germline V gene. The CDR3 is made up of 14 amino acids. Trimming removed 0 bases at V and 0 bases at J, with 7 bases between. The CDR3 sequence: CASSVGSHSYEQYF. The CDR3 DNA is TGTGCCAGCAGCGTAGGATCCCACTCCTACGAGCAGTACTTC.

The chain uses TRBV4-1 and TRBJ2-5; D possibly corresponds to TRBD1 (6 bases). Per the germline V gene, CDR1 is MGHRA and CDR2 is YSYEKL. This CDR3 has 14 residues. The V gene lost 0 bases and the J gene lost 6 bases, with 11 bases spanning the gap. CDR3 region: CASSQDLGAKTQYF. CDR3 sequence (DNA): TGCGCCAGCAGCCAAGATTTGGGGGCCAAGACCCAGTACTTC.

The chain recombines TRBV4-1 with TRBJ1-1, with a weak D call TRBD1 (5 bases). Germline V gene sequence: CDR1 MGHRA, CDR2 YSYEKL. V lost 4 bases to trimming and J lost 6 bases, with 18 bases between them. The CDR3 runs to 15 residues. The CDR3 DNA follows: TGCGCCAGCAGCCGCCGAGACGGGGGGATGGCTGAAGCTTTCTTT. Translation: CASSRRDGGMAEAFF.